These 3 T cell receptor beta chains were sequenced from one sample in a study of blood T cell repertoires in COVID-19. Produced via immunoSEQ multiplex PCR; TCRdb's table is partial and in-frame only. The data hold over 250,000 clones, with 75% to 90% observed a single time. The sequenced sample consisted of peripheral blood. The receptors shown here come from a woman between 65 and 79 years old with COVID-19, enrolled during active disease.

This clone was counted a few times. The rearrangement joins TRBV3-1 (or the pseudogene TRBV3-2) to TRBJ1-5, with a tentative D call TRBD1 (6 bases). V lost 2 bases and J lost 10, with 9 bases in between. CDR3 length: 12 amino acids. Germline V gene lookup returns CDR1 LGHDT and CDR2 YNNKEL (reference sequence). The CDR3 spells CASSQQGRPQHF. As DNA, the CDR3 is TGTGCCAGCAGCCAACAGGGGCGTCCCCAGCATTTT.

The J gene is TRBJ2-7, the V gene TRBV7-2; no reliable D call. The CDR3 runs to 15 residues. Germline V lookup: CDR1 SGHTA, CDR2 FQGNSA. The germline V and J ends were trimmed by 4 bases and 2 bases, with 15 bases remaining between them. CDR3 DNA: TGTGCCAGCAGCTCGACTCCGCTGGCCACCTACGAGCAGTACTTC. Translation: CASSSTPLATYEQYF.

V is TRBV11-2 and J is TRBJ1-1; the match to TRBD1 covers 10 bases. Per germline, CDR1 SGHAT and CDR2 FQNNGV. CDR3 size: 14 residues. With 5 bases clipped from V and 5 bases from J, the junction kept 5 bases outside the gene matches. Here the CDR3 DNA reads TGTGCCAGCAGCCCCGGGACAGGGGAAACTGAAGCTTTCTTT. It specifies CASSPGTGETEAFF.